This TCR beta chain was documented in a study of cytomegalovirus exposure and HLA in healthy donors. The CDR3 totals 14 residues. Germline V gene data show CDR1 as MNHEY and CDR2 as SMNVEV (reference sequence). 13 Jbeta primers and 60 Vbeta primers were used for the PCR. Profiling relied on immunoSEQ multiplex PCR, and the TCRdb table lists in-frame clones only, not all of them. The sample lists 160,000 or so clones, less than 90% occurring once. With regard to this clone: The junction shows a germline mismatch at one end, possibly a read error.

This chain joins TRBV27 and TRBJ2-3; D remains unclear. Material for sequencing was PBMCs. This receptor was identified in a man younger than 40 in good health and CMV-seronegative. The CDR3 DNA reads TGTGTCAGCAGTCCTCAATTATTGGCAAATACGCAGTATTTT. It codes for CVSSPQLLANTQYF.